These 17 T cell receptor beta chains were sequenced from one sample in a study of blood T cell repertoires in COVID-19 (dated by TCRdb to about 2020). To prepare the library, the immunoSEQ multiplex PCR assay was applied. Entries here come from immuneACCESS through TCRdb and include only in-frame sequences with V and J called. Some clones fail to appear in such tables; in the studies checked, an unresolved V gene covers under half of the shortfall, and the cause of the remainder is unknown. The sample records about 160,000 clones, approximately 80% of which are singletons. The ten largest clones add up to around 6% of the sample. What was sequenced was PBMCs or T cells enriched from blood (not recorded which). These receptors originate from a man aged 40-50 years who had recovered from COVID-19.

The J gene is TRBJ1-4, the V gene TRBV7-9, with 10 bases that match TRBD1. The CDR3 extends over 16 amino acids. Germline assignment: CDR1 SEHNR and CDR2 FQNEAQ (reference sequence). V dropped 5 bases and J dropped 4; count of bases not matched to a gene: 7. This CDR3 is CASSIGDRGLNEKLFF. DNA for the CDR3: TGTGCCAGCAGCATTGGGGACAGGGGTCTTAATGAAAAACTGTTTTTT.

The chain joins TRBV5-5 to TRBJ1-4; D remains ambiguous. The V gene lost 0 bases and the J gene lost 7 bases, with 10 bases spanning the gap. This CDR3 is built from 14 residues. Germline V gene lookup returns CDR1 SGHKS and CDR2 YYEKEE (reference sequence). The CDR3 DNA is TGTGCCAGCAGCTTGGAACGGGGAAGTGAAAAACTGTTTTTT. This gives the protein CASSLERGSEKLFF.

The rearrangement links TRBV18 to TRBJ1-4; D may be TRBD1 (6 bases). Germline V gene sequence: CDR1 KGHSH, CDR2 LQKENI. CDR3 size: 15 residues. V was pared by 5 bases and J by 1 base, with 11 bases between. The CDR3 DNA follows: TGTGCCAGCTCATCCGTACAGGGAACTAATGAAAAACTGTTTTTT. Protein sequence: CASSSVQGTNEKLFF. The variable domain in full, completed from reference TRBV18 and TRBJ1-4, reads NAGVMQNPRHLVRRRGQEARLRCSPMKGHSHVYWYRQLPEEGLKFMVYLQKENIIDESGMPKERFSAEFPKEGPSILRIQQVVRGDSAAYFCASSSVQGTNEKLFFGSGTQLSVL.

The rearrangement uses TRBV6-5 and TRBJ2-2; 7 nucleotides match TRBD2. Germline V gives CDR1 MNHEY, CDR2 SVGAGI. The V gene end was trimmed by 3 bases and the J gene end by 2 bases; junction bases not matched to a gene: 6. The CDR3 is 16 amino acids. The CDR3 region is CASSYISGGNTGELFF. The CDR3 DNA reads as TGTGCCAGCAGTTATATCTCGGGGGGAAACACCGGGGAGCTGTTTTTT.

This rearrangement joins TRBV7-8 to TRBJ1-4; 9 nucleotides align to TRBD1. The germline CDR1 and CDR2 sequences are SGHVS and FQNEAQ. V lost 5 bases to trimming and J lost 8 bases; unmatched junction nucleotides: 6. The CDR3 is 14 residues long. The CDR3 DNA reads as TGTGCCAGCAGCCCCGGACAGGGGTGGGAAAAACTGTTTTTT. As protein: CASSPGQGWEKLFF.

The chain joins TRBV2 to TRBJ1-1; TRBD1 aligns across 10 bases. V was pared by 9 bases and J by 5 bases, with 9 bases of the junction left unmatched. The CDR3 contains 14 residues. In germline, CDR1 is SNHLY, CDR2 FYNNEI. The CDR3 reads CARRQGAGKTEAFF. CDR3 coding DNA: TGTGCCAGGAGACAGGGGGCCGGGAAGACTGAAGCTTTCTTT.

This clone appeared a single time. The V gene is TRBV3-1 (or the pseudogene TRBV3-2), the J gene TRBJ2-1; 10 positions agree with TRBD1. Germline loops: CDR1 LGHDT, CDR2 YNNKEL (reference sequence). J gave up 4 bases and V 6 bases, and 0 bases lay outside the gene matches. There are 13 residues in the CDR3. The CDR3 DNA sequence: TGTGCCAGCAGGGGACAGGGGTACAATGAGCAGTTCTTC. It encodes CASRGQGYNEQFF.

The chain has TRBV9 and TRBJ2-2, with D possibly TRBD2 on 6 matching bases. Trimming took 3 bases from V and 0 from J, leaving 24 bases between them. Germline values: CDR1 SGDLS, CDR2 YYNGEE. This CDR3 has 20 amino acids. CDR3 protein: CASSDTYRDLETPNTGELFF. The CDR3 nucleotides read TGTGCCAGCAGCGATACCTACCGGGACTTAGAAACCCCGAACACCGGGGAGCTGTTTTTT.

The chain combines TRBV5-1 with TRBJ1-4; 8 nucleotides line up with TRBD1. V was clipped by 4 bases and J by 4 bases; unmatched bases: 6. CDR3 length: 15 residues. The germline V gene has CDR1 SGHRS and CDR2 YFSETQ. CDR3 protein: CASSPPDRVNEKLFF. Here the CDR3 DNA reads TGCGCCAGCAGCCCACCGGACAGGGTTAATGAAAAACTGTTTTTT.

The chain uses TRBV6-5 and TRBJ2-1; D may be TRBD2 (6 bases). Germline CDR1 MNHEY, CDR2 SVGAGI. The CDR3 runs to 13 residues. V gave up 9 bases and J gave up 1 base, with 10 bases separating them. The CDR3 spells CASREDSYNEQFF. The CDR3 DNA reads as TGTGCCAGTAGGGAGGATTCCTACAATGAGCAGTTCTTC.

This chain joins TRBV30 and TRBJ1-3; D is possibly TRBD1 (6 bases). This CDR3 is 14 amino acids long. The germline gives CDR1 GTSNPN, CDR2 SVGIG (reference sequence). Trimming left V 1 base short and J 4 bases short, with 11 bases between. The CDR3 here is CAWSDGGRGNTIYF. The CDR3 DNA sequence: TGTGCCTGGAGTGACGGGGGGCGGGGAAACACCATATATTTT.

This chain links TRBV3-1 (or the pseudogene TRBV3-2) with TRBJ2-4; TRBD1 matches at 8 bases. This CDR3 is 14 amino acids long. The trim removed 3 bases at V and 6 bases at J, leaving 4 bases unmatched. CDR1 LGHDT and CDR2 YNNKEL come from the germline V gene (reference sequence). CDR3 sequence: CASSQSGGRNIQYF. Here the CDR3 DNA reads TGTGCCAGCAGCCAGTCAGGGGGCCGAAACATTCAGTACTTC.

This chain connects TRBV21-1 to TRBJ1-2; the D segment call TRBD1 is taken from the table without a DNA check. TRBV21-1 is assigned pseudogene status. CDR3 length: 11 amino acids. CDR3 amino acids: CASSKTESYTF. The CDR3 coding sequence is TGTGCCAGCAGCAAAACAGAAAGCTACACCTTC.

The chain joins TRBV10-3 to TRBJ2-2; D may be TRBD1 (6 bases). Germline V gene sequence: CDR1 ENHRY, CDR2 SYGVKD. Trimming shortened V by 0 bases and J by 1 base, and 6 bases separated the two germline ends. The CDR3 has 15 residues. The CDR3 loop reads CAISESRGNTGELFF. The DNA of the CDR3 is TGTGCCATCAGTGAGTCCAGGGGGAACACCGGGGAGCTGTTTTTT.

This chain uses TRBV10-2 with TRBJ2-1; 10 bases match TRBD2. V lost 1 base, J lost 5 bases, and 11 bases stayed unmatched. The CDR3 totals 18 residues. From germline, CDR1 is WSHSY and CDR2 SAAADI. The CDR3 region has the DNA TGCGCCAGCAGTGAGTGGCAGATGGGAGCGGGGGGGGACAATGAGCAGTTCTTC. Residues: CASSEWQMGAGGDNEQFF.

CDR3 DNA: TGTGCCAGCAGCGACAGCCTGAATTCACCCCTCCACTTT. Residues: CASSDSLNSPLHF. The V and J genes are TRBV3-1 (or the pseudogene TRBV3-2) and TRBJ1-6; a possible D gene is TRBD1 (5 bases). The CDR3 runs 13 residues. The V gene lost 5 bases and the J gene lost 7 bases, with 9 bases spanning the gap. Germline CDR1 is LGHDT and CDR2 is YNNKEL (reference sequence).

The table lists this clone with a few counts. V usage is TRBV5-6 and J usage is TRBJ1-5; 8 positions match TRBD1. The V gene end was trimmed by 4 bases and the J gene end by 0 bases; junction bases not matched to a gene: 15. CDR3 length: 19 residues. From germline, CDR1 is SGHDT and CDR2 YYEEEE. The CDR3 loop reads CASSPWTGQHKYSNQPQHF. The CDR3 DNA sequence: TGTGCCAGCAGCCCGTGGACAGGGCAACACAAGTATAGCAATCAGCCCCAGCATTTT. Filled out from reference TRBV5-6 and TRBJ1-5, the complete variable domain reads DAGVTQSPTHLIKTRGQQVTLRCSPKSGHDTVSWYQQALGQGPQFIFQYYEEEERQRGNFPDRFSGHQFPNYSSELNVNALLLGDSALYLCASSPWTGQHKYSNQPQHFGDGTRLSIL.